This entry features one TCR beta chain sequence. What it binds is unknown. This sample is part of a study of shared clonotypes between healthy human individuals. Notes on the study in general: Estimated richness was generally greater in naive than memory subsets. It was the non-shared clonotypes that had lower generation probabilities than clonotypes shared by all four donors.

Clones were sequenced by immunoSEQ multiplex PCR, and TCRdb holds only the in-frame ones, with some missing. This repertoire shows 2,500,000 or so clones, roughly 93% found once; its top ten account for around 0.37%. This CDR3 region has 15 residues. The V gene's germline CDR1 is SGHAT and CDR2 FQNNGV. V was pared by 3 bases and J by 3 bases, with 15 bases between. The receptor's source is a man aged 18 to 35 in good health. Some clones in this sample may be carry-over from other donors' samples. Sequenced material: naive CD4+ T cells from PBMCs. Subset given: CD45RA+ positively selected. The chain recombines TRBV11-2 with TRBJ2-7, with D tentatively TRBD2 (6 bases). CDR3: CASSFISGALYEQYF. CDR3 DNA sequence: TGTGCCAGCAGCTTTATATCGGGAGCTCTCTACGAGCAGTACTTC.